Each of the 4 T cell receptor beta chains below was sequenced from the same sample in a study of OX40 agonist ivuxolimab in advanced cancers. Sequencing was performed with immunoSEQ multiplex PCR; in TCRdb, only in-frame clones are kept and a portion is missing. The sample has 60,000 or so clones, around 84% seen once. Here the sequenced sample was CD4+ or CD8+ T cells sorted from blood, taken in a trial of the OX40 agonist ivuxolimab. The source is an adult with an advanced solid tumor such as melanoma, head and neck, liver or kidney cancer.

The chain has TRBV10-3 and TRBJ2-3, with D perhaps matching TRBD1 or TRBD2 (5 bases each). There are 14 residues in the CDR3. V was trimmed by 7 bases and J by 4 bases, leaving 15 bases between them. Looked up from germline, CDR1 is ENHRY and CDR2 is SYGVKD. The CDR3 DNA reads TGTGCCATCAATCCGGGACGTCCGGCAGATACGCAGTATTTT. Its protein is CAINPGRPADTQYF.

The chain is built from TRBV11-2 and TRBJ2-7, with D perhaps matching TRBD2 (6 bases). Deletions cut 5 bases from V and 0 bases from J, with 17 bases between. The germline CDR1 and CDR2 sequences are SGHAT and FQNNGV. The CDR3 is 16 amino acids. CDR3 loop: CASSPDGGGASYEQYF. The CDR3 DNA is TGTGCCAGCAGCCCTGACGGGGGTGGGGCCTCCTACGAGCAGTACTTC.

The chain recombines TRBV4-1 with TRBJ2-5, with 9 bases lining up with TRBD1. J gave up 3 bases and V 2 bases, and 13 bases lay outside the gene matches. CDR1 and CDR2 from the germline V gene are MGHRA and YSYEKL. CDR3 size: 18 residues. CDR3 nucleotides: TGCGCCAGCAGCCAATTTTCTCCACAGGGGGCTTTCAAAGAGACCCAGTACTTC. Amino acid sequence: CASSQFSPQGAFKETQYF.

The CDR3 DNA follows: TGTGCCAGCAGTTCGGACAGGGGTGGGCAGCCCCAGCATTTT. Residues: CASSSDRGGQPQHF. The chain uses TRBV6-1 and TRBJ1-5, with 9 bases aligning to TRBD1. Germline V gene sequence: CDR1 MNHNS, CDR2 SASEGT. CDR3 length: 14 residues. The ends lost 5 bases at V and 7 bases at J; junction bases unmatched: 6.